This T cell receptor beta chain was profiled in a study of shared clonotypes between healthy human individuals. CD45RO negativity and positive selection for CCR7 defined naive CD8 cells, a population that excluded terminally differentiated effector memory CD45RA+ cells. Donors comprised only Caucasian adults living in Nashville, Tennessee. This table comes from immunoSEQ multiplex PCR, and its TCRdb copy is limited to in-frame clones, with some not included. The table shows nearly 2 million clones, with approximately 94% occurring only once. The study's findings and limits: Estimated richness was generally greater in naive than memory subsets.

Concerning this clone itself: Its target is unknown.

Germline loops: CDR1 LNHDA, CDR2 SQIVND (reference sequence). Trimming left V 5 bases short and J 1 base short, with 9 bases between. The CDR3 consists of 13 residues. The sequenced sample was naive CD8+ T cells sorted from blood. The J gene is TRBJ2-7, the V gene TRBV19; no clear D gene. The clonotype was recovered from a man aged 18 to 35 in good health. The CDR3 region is CASSVGSSYEQYF. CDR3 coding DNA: TGTGCCAGTAGTGTCGGGTCTTCCTACGAGCAGTACTTC.